This TCR beta chain was retrieved from a study of blood T cells in healthy people across ages. General study results and limits: Diversity of TCR beta correlated strongly with naive T cell percentage.

This clonotype was found a few times. Its antigen is as yet unknown. Germline V gives CDR1 MNHEY, CDR2 SVGAGI. The CDR3 is 15 residues long. Trimming removed 6 bases from V and 5 bases from J; junction bases left unmatched: 9. Using a J-beta primer mix together with a sample-barcoded 5' primer, a second PCR was run for roughly 6 to 12 cycles. Every individual sample yielded 2.5 million or more paired-end reads (each containing CDR3). TCRdb independently ran MiXCR on the 5' RACE reads; one entry per CDR3 protein. The data hold about 1.8 million distinct CDR3 sequences, with roughly 50% observed a single time.

The chain combines TRBV6-5 with TRBJ1-5; 8 bases agree with TRBD1. Source material: blood. The receptor's source is a woman aged 40 to 50 in good health. The CDR3 here is CASRLDRAEYQPQHF. DNA for the CDR3: TGTGCCAGCAGGCTGGACAGGGCTGAATATCAGCCCCAGCATTTT.